This T cell receptor (beta chain) was recorded in a study of preoperative IRX-2 immunotherapy in early breast cancer. The repertoire was sequenced with immunoSEQ multiplex PCR; TCRdb's copy has only in-frame clones and lacks some. The sample lists under 40,000 clones, around 92% occurring once. The treatment here: preoperative locoregional IRX-2 cytokine immunotherapy. On this clone itself: Sequence at one end of the junction differs from germline and may be a read error.

This sample comprised tumor tissue, obtained after IRX-2 immunotherapy. The TCR sequence derives from a human donor with breast cancer.

CDR3 sequence reads: CASRIGGERNQPQHF. The DNA of the CDR3 is TGTGCCAGTAGGATTGGGGGAGAACGCAATCAGCCTCAGCATTTT. This chain connects TRBV19 to TRBJ1-5, with TRBD1 as a possible D gene (5 bases). From germline, CDR1 is LNHDA and CDR2 SQIVND (reference sequence). This CDR3 spans 15 amino acids.